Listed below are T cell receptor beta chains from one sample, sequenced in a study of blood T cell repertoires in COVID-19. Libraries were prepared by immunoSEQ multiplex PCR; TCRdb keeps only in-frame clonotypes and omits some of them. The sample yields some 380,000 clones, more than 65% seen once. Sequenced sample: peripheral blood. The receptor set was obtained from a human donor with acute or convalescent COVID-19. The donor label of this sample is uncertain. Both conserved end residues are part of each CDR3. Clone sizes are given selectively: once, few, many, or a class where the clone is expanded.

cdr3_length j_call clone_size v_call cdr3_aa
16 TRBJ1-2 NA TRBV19 CASTLGTGVPHYGYTF
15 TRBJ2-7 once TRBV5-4 CASSYNPTGNYEQYF
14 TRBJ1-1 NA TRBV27 CASSPGQGRTEAFF
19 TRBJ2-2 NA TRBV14 CASSPRKGQSRQNTGELFF
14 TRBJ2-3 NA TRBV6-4 CASSAGQGADTQYF
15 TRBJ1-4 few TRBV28 CASSLPLAGPEKLFF
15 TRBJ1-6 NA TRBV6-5 CASSYSTAGRSPLHF
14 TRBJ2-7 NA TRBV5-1 CASSLEPVAYEQYF
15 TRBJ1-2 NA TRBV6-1 CASSEAMAANYGYTF
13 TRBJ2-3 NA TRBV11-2 CASSLGTGTEQYF
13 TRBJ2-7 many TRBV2 CASSEYGTYEQYF
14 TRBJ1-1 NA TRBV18 CASSPAGRGTEAFF
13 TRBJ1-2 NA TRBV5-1 CASSLEGVWGYTF
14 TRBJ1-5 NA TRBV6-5 CASRWLSDNQPQHF
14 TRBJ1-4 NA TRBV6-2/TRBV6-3 CASSRDSYRKGLFF
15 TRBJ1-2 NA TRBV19 CASSSDRGTNYGYTF
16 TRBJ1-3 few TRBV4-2 CASSQNRRSSGNTIYF
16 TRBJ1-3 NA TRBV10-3 CAISESQGRTGNTIYF
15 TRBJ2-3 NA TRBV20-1 CSASRAGGGQYTQYF
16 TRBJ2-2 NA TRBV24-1 CATSDRQGSNTGELFF
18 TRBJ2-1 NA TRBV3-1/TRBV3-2 CASTSAGGEGSSYNEQFF
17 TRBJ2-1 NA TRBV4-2 CASSPGAGGSSYNEQFF
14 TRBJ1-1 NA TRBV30 CAWNGHRMNTEAFF
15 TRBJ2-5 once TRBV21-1 CASSKAGRGRETQYF
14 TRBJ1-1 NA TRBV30 CAWSGGLSNTEAFF
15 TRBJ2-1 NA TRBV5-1 CASSLWGQGNNEQFF
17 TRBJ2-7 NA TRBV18 CASSLLPPQGSPYEQYF
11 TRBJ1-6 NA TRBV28 CATRSISPLHF
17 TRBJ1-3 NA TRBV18 CASSPAPHRVAGNTIYF
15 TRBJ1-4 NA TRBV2 CASRSGHATNEKLFF
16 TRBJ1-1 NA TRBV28 CASSSRTGVPNTEAFF
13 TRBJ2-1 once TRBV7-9 CATSTRTYNEQFF
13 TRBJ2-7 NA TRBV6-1 CASSEVVGIKQYF
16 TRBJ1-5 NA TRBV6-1 CASSENSAGGYQPQHF
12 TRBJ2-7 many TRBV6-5 CASSRQGYEQYF
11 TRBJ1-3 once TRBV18 CASPAGNTIYF
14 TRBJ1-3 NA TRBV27 CASLTDRAGNTIYF
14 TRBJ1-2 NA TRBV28 CATTRWEGVGGYTF
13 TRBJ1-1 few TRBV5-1 CASSFIGGGKAFF
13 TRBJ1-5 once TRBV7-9 CASSSQGGQPQHF
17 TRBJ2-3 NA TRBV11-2 CASSLRASGSLADTQYF
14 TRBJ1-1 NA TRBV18 CASKDSTTNTEAFF
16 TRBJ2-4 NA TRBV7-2 CASSLEGIGVRNIQYF
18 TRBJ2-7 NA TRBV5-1 CASSRYGLAGGSSYEQYF
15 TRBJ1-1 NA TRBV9 CASSGNRGRKSEAFF
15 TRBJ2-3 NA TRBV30 CAWRNWRGTSFTQYF
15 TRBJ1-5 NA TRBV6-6 CASSPGGPSNQPQHF
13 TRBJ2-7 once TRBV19 CASSIHSTYEQYF
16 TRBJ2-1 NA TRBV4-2 CASSYSGTSGYNEQFF
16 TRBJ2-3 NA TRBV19 CATRTSGVGGADTQYF
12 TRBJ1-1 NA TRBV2 CASEQGDTEAFF
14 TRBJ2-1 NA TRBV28 CASIDGGFYNEQFF
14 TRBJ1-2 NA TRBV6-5 CASSPRAGGSRYTF
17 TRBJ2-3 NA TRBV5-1 CASSGGLAGDLTDTQYF
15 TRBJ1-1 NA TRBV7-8 CASSLDPRAHTEAFF
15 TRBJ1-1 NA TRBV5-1 CASSLLGQQNTEAFF
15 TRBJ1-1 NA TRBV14 CASSQALGSRTEAFF
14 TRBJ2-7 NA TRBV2 CASSEHKGAYEQYF
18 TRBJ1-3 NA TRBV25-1 CASSEQLGAGAPRNTIYF